The present TCR beta chain was sequenced within a study of beta chain features in type 1 diabetes. Findings of the study overall: Shortening that was moderate but significant affected the TCRB CDR3s of Type 1 diabetes patients in all four CD4+ subsets.

Germline V CDR1 and CDR2: MGHDK, SYGVNS. The length of the CDR3 is 14 residues. V gave up 7 bases and J gave up 8 bases; unmatched junction bases: 13. This clone was seen a few times. Antigen unknown. Expressed TCRB transcripts were sequenced after all isolated RNA was converted to cDNA. Using immunoSEQ multiplex PCR, the repertoire was profiled, and TCRdb retains in-frame clones only, with some absent. The sample shows about 360,000 clones, around 12% of them seen only once. Donors underwent one heparinised blood draw, 95 to 150 mL on average. By way of CD45RO/CCR7/CD25/CD127/CD95/CD27, the CD4+ regulatory, stem cell-like memory, central memory and naive cells were sorted.

Sequencing input: naive CD4+ T cells from blood. The genes are TRBV25-1 and TRBJ1-2, with TRBD1 identical over 7 bases. This receptor was identified in a man aged 18 to 29 in good health. CDR3: CASNDDRVPQGYTF. The CDR3 region has the DNA TGTGCCAGCAACGACGACAGGGTCCCCCAAGGCTACACCTTC.